The present TCR beta chain was sequenced within a study of blood T cell repertoires in COVID-19. Across the whole study: The study drew acute and convalescent COVID-19 samples from the United States, Italy and Spain.

Germline assignment: CDR1 SSHAT and CDR2 FNYEAQ (reference sequence). The CDR3 contains 16 residues. Some clones are missing from TCRdb's copy, which holds only in-frame ones; the method was immunoSEQ multiplex PCR. The data hold about 260,000 clones, with 80% to 90% observed a single time. Turning to this clone: Its ends do not fully match the called genes, so a read error is possible.

The rearrangement links TRBV7-7 to TRBJ2-2, with D maybe TRBD1 (5 bases). The receptor was isolated from a woman between 40 and 55 years old who had been exposed to COVID-19. The sequenced sample was PBMCs or T cells enriched from blood (not recorded which). Here the CDR3 DNA reads TGTGCTAGCAGCCCAAGCCACAGGTCATACACCGGGGAGCTGTTTTTT. It is translated as CASSPSHRSYTGELFF. Using reference TRBV7-7 and TRBJ2-2 for the parts outside the CDR3, the full variable domain is GAGVSQSPRYKVTKRGQDVTLRCDPISSHATLYWYQQALGQGPEFLTYFNYEAQPDKSGLPSDRFSAERPEGSISTLTIQRTEQRDSAMYRCASSPSHRSYTGELFFGEGSRLTVL.